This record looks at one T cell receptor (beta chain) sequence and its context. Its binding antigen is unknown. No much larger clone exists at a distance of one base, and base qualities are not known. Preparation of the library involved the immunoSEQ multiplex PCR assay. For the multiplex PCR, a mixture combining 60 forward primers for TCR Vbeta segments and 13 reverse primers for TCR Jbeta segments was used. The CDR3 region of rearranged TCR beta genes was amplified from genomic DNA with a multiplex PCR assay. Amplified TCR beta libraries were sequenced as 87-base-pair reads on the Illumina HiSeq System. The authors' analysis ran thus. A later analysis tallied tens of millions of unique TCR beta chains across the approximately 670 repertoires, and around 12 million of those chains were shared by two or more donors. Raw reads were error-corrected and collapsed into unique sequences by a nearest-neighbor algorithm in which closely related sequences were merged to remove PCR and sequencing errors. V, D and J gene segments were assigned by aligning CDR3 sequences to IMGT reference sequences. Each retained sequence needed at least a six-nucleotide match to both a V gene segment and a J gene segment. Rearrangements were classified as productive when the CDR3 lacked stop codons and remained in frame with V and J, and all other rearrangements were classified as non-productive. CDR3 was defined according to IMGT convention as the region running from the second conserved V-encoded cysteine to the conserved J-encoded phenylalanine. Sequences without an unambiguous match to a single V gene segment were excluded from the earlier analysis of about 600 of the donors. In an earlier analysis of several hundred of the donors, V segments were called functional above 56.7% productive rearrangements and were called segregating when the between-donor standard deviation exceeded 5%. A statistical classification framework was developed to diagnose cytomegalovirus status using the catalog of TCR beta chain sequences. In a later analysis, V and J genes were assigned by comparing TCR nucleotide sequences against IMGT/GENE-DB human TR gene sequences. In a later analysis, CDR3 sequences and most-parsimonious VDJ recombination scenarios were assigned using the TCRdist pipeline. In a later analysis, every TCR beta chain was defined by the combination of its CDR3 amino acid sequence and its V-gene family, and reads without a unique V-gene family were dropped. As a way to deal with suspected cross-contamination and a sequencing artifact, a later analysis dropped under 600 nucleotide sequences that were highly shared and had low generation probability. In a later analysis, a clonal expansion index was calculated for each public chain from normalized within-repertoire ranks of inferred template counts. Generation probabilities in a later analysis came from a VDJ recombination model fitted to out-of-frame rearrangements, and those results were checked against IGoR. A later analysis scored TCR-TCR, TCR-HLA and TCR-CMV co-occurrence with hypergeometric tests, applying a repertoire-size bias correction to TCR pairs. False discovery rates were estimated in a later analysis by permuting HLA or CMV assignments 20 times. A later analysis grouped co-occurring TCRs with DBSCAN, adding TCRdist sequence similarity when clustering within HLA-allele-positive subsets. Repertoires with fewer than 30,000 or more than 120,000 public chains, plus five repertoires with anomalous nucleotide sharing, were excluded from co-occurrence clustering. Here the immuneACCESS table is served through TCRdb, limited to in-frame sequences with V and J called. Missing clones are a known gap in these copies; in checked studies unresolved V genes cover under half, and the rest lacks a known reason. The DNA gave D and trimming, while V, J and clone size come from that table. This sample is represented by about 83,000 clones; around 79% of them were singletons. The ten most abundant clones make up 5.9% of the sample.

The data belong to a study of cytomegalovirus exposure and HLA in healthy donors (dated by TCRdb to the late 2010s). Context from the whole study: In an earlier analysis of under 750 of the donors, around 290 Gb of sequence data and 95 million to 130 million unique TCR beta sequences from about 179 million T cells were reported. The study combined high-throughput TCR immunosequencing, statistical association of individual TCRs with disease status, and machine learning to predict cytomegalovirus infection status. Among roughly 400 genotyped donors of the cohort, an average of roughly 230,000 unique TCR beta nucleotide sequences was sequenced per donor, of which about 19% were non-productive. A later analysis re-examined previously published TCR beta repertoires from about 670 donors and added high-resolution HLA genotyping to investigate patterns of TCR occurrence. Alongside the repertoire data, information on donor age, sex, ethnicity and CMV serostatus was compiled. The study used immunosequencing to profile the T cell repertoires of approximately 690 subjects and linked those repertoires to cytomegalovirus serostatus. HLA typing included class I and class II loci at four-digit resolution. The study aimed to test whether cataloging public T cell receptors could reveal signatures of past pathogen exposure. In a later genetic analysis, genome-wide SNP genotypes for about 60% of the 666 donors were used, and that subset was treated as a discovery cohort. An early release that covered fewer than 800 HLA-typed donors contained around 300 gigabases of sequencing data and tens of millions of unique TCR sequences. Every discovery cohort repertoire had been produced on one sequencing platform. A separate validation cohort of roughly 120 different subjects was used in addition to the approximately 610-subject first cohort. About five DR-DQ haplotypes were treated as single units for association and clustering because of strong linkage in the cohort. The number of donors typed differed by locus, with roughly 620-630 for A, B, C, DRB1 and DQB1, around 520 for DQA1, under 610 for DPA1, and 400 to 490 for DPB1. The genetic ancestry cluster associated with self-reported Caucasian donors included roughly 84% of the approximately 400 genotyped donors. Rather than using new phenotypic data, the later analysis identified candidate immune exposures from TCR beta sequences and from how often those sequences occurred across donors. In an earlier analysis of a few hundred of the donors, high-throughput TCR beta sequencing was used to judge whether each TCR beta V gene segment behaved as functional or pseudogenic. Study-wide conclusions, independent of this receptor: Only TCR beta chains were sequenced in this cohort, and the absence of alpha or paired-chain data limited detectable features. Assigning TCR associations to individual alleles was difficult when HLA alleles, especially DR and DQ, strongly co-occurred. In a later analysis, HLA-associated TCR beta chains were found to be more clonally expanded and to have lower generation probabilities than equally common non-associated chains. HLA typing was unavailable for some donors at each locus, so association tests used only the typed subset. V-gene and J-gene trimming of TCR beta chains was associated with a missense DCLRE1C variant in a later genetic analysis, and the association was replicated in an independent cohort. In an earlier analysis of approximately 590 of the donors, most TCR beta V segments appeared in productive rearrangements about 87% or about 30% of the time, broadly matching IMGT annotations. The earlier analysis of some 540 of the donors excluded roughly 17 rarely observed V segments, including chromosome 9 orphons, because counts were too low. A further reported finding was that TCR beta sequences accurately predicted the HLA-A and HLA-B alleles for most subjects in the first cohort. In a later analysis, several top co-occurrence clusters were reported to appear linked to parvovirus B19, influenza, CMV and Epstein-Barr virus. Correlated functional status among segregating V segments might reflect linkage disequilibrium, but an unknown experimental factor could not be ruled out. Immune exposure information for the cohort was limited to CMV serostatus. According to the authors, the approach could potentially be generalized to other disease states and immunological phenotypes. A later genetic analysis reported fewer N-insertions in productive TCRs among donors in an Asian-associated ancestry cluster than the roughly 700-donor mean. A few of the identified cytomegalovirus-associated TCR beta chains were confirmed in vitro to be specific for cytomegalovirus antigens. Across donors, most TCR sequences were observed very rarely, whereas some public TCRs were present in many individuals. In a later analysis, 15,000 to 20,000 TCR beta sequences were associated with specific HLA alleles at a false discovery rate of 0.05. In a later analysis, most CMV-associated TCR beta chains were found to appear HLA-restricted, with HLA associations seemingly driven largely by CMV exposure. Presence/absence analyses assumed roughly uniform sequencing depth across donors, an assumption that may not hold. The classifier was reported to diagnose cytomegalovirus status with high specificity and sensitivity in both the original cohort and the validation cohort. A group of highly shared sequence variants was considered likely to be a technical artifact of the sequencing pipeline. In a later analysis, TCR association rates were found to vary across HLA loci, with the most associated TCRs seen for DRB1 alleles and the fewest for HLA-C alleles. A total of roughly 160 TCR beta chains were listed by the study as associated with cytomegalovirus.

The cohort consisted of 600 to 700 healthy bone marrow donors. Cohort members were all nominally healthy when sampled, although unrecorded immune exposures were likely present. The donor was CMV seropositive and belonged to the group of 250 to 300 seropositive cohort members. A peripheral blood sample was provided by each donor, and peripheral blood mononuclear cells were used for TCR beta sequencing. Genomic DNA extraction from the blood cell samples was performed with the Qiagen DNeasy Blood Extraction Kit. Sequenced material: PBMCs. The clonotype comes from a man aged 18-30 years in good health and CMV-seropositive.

CDR3 region: CASSQGPSGSTDTQYF. The nucleotide sequence is given as TGTGCCAGCAGCCAAGGGCCTAGCGGAAGCACAGATACGCAGTATTTT. The chain joins TRBV7-3 to TRBJ2-3, and TRBD2 matches 7 of the central bases. The cysteine opens and the phenylalanine closes a CDR3 of 16 amino acids. The sequence is cut down to CDR3 DNA, 48 bases in frame from base 1. From the germline V gene, CDR1 is SGHTA and CDR2 is FQGTGA. Trimming leaves V shorter by 5 bases and J shorter by 0 bases, with the junction holding 8 bases beyond the gene matches.